The present T cell receptor beta chain was sequenced within a study of blood T cell repertoires in COVID-19 (dated by TCRdb to the early 2020s). About the investigation overall: Collaborator samples came from the United States, Italy and Spain and covered acute and convalescent phases of COVID-19. The prospective study material was composed of cDNA or gDNA derived from T cells, B-cell-depleted T cells, or PBMCs. Subjects who had been exposed to COVID-19, were actively infected with it, or had recovered from it provided the deeply sampled blood TCRbeta repertoires that made up the dataset. The repertoires were released in a freely available public database intended as a resource for research on the immune response to SARS-CoV-2. Samples were obtained from the ongoing ImmuneRACE study (first 160 participants) and from some 1,300 subjects provided by 6 global collaborators. A de-identified subject ID, COVID-19 status, age in years and sex were almost always included in the sample metadata. Where available, HLA class I and class II types were obtained from metadata supplied by the sample provider rather than from assay-based typing. On the study overall, not on this receptor specifically: How much clinical and demographic metadata was included differed by source and by participant, and the metadata was provided uncurated.

TCRbeta CDR3 regions were amplified from genomic DNA using the immunoSEQ Assay, a bias-controlled multiplex PCR. The study's processing was this. Within the assay, amplification of reference gene primers was used to estimate how many nucleated cells each sample contained. To quantify the absolute abundance of each unique TCRbeta CDR3 rearrangement, sequence reads were collapsed and filtered. For each sample, productive Simpson clonality was calculated as the square root of Simpson's diversity index across productive rearrangements. This is the immuneACCESS table as TCRdb keeps it, with only in-frame sequences that have V and J called. A part of the clones is gone; compared with another copy, unresolved V genes explain less than half, and the rest is unexplained. V, J and clone size are those of that table, while D and trimming were read from the DNA. Recorded for this sample are 300,000 to 350,000 clones; 88% of them occurred a single time. The top ten constitute just over 1% of the sample.

As regards this clone: Which antigen it targets is not known. Base-call qualities are not available, and no considerably larger clone is one nucleotide away.

V is cut back by 5 bases and J by 0 bases, with 7 bases in the junction unmatched. CDR1 MNHEY and CDR2 SMNVEV were looked up in the germline V gene (reference sequence). Taken from cysteine to phenylalanine, the CDR3 has 16 residues. Only the CDR3 portion is preserved as DNA: 48 bases, with reading frame beginning at the first base. Participants in the prospective study were aged 18 to 89 years, lived in 24 United States geographic areas, and enrolled through a virtual design. In the prospective study, participants were assigned to cohorts based on the clinical history participants reported in a screening survey and a study questionnaire. A participant counted as exposed if, within 2 weeks of entering the study, that participant had been in contact with someone who had a PCR-confirmed or clinician-diagnosed COVID-19 case. In the prospective study, whole blood, serum and a nasopharyngeal or oropharyngeal swab were collected from each participant by mobile phlebotomists. Prospective study participants could optionally give additional blood draws and questionnaires over an approximately 2-month period. Prospective study blood samples were shipped either frozen or at room temperature before DNA extraction.

This receptor chain uses TRBV27 and TRBJ2-7; the junction holds 10 bases that match TRBD2. The specimen sequenced was PBMCs or T cells enriched from blood (not recorded which). The TCR sequence derives from a woman in her thirties who had been exposed to COVID-19. CDR3 protein: CASSPQLAGSSYEQYF. The DNA sequence is given as TGTGCCAGCAGTCCCCAACTAGCGGGGAGCTCCTACGAGCAGTACTTC.